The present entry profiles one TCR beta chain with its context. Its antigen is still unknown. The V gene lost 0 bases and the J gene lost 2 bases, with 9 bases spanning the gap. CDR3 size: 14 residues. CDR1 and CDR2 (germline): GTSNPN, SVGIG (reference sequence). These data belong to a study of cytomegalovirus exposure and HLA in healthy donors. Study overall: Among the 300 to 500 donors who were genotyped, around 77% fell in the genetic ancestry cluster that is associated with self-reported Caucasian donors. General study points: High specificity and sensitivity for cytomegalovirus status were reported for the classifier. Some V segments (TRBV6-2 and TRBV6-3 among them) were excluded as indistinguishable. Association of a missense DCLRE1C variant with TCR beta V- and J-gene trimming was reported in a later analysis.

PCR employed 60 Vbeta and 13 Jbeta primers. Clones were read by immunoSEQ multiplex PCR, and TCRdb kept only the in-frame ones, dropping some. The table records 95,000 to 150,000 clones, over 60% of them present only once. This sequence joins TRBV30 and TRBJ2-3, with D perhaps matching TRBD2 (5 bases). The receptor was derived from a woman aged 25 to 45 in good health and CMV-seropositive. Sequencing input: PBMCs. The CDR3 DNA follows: TGTGCCTGGAGTGTACTAGAGACCACAGATACGCAGTATTTT. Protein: CAWSVLETTDTQYF.